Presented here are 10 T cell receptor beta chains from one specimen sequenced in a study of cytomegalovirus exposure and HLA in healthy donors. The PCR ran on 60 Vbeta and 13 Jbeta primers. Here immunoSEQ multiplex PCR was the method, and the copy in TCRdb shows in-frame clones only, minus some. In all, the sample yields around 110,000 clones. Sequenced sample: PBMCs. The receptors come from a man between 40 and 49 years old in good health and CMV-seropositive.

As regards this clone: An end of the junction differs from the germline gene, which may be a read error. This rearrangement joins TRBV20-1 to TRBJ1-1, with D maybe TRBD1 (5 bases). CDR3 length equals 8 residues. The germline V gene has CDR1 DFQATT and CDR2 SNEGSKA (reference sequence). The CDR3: CSARGGSF. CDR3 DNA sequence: TGCAGTGCTAGAGGGGGCTCTTTT.

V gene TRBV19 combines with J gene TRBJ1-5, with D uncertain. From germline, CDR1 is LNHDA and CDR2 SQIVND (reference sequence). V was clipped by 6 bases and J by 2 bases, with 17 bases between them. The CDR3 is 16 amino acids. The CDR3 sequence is CASRPGVVEGNQPQHF. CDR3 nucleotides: TGTGCCAGTAGGCCCGGGGTGGTGGAGGGCAATCAGCCCCAGCATTTT.

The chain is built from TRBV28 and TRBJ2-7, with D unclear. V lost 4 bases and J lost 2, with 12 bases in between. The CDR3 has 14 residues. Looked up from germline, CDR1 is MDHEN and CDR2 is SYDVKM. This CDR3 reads CASSSPLQPYEQYF. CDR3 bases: TGTGCCAGCAGTTCCCCACTTCAACCCTACGAGCAGTACTTC.

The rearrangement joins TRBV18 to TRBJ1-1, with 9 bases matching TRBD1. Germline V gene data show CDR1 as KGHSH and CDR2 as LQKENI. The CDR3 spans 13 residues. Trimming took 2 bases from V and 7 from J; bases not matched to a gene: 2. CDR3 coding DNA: TGTGCCAGCTCACCAGTGGACAGGGGTGAAGCTTTCTTT. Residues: CASSPVDRGEAFF.

The CDR3 sequence: CASSISGTGSSGANVLTF. In DNA, the CDR3 is TGTGCCAGCAGTATCTCCGGGACAGGGTCCTCTGGGGCCAACGTCCTGACTTTC. The rearrangement links TRBV28 to TRBJ2-6; 9 nucleotides match TRBD1. CDR3 length: 18 residues. Trimming cost V 5 bases and J 0 bases; bases outside gene matches: 8. CDR1 and CDR2 (germline): MDHEN, SYDVKM.

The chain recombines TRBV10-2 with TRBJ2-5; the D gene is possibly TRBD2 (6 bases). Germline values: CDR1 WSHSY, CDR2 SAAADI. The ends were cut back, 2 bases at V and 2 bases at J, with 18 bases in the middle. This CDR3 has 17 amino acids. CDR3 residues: CASSEPHGGVRQETQYF. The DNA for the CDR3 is TGCGCCAGCAGTGAGCCGCACGGCGGGGTAAGACAAGAGACCCAGTACTTC.

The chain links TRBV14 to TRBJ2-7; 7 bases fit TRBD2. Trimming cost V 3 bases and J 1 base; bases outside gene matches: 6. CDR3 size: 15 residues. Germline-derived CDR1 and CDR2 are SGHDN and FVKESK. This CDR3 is CASSHLGSGSYEQYF. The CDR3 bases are TGTGCCAGCAGCCACCTGGGTAGCGGGTCCTACGAGCAGTACTTC.

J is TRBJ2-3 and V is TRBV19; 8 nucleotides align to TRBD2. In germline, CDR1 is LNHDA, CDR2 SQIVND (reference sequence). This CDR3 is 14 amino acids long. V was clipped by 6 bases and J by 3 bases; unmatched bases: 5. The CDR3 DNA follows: TGTGCCAGTAGCCCTGGACTAGCAACAGATACGCAGTATTTT. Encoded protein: CASSPGLATDTQYF.

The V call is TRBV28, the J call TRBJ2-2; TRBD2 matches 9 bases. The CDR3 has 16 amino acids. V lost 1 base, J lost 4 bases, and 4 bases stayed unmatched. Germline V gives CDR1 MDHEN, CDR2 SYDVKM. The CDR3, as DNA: TGTGCCAGCAGTTTATTGGCTAGCGGGACCACCGGGGAGCTGTTTTTT. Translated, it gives CASSLLASGTTGELFF.

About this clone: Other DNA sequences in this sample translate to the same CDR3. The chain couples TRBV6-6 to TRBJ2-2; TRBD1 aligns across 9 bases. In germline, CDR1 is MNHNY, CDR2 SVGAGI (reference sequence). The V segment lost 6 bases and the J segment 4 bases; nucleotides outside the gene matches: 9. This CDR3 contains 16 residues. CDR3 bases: TGTGCCAGCAGCCCCCCGGGACAGGGAAGCACCGGGGAGCTGTTTTTT. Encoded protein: CASSPPGQGSTGELFF.